This T cell receptor beta chain was identified in a study of neoadjuvant anti-PD-1 for oral cavity cancer. Most PBMC samples had about 520 ng input DNA in six replicates. Method: immunoSEQ multiplex PCR; TCRdb's copy keeps in-frame clones and lacks some. There are tens of thousands of clones in the sample; more than 60% occur only once, and 2.5% to 3% lies in the top ten. These newly diagnosed stage II-IVA oral cavity squamous cell carcinoma patients had no prior systemic or radiation treatment. The patients had HPV-negative, locally advanced oral cavity squamous cell carcinoma. V was shortened by 3 bases and J by 4 bases, with 12 bases between the two germline ends. CDR3 length: 14 amino acids. Germline V gene sequence: CDR1 MGHRA, CDR2 YSYEKL.

The clonotype originates from a person between 40 and 79 years old with oral cavity squamous cell carcinoma. The specimen was PBMCs, collected before nivolumab (anti-PD-1) treatment. V usage is TRBV4-1 and J usage is TRBJ1-2, with a weak D call TRBD1 (6 bases). The CDR3 spells CASSQSGQTYGYTF. The CDR3 DNA reads as TGCGCCAGCAGCCAGAGCGGACAGACCTATGGCTACACCTTC.